Listed here are 30 T cell receptor beta chains from one sample, sequenced in a study of T cells in Graves' hyperthyroidism and ophthalmopathy. Regions amplified from RNA transcripts were the TCR beta CDR3 regions. When the TCR CDR3 underwent first-round RT-PCR, the HTBI primer set was used. TCRdb independently ran MiXCR on the multiplex PCR reads; one entry per CDR3 protein. The sample consists of approximately 600,000 distinct CDR3 sequences, about 15% of them appearing once. Sequenced: blood. The receptors originated from a woman aged 35 to 49 with Graves' ophthalmopathy.

This clonotype was recorded many times. The V and J genes are TRBV6-1 and TRBJ1-3, with D unresolved. The CDR3 extends over 15 amino acids. Germline loops: CDR1 MNHNS, CDR2 SASEGT. V lost 6 bases and J lost 0, with 12 bases in between. The CDR3 DNA reads as TGTGCCAGCAGGAACCGACTCCCCTCTGGAAACACCATATATTTT. This translates into CASRNRLPSGNTIYF.

This clonotype was seen repeatedly, ten times or more. V gene TRBV9 combines with J gene TRBJ2-6; D is unclear. Germline values: CDR1 SGDLS, CDR2 YYNGEE. The CDR3 totals 15 residues. Between the trimmed V and J ends, which lost 0 bases and 0 bases, there was a span of 4 bases. The CDR3 spells CASSVGLSGANVLTF. The CDR3 region has the DNA TGTGCCAGCAGCGTAGGTCTCTCTGGGGCCAACGTCCTGACTTTC.

The table lists this clonotype with many counts. V gene TRBV6-1 combines with J gene TRBJ2-7, with 12 nucleotides matching TRBD1. With V trimmed by 0 bases and J by 7 bases, 4 bases remained unmatched. Germline V gene data show CDR1 as MNHNS and CDR2 as SASEGT. The CDR3 has 15 residues. This CDR3 reads CASSEAGTGGWEQYF. CDR3 bases: TGTGCCAGCAGTGAAGCCGGGACAGGGGGCTGGGAGCAGTACTTC.

This clonotype was observed many times. The chain combines TRBV5-1 with TRBJ1-1; D gene ambiguous. The CDR3 is made up of 15 amino acids. V was pared by 6 bases and J by 1 base, with 16 bases between. Germline V gives CDR1 SGHRS, CDR2 YFSETQ. In DNA form, the CDR3 reads TGCGCCAGCATCCCTCCCCCAGACTGGAACACTGAAGCTTTCTTT. This gives the protein CASIPPPDWNTEAFF. The variable domain in full, completed from reference TRBV5-1 and TRBJ1-1, reads KAGVTQTPRYLIKTRGQQVTLSCSPISGHRSVSWYQQTPGQGLQFLFEYFSETQRNKGNFPGRFSGRQFSNSRSEMNVSTLELGDSALYLCASIPPPDWNTEAFFGQGTRLTVV.

This clonotype was seen at least ten times. The chain links TRBV19 to TRBJ2-5, with 7 bases lining up with TRBD1. The trim removed 4 bases at V and 3 bases at J, leaving 5 bases unmatched. Germline V gives CDR1 LNHDA, CDR2 SQIVND (reference sequence). This CDR3 is built from 14 residues. DNA for the CDR3: TGTGCCAGTAGTAACCCGGGACAGAAAGAGACCCAGTACTTC. Its protein product is CASSNPGQKETQYF.

Ten or more counts support this clonotype. The chain is built from TRBV20-1 and TRBJ2-5; TRBD1 aligns across 11 bases. V gave up 0 bases and J gave up 5 bases; unmatched junction bases: 11. Germline V gives CDR1 DFQATT, CDR2 SNEGSKA (reference sequence). This CDR3 has 17 amino acids. In DNA, the CDR3 is TGCAGTGCTAGAGATCTCTCCGGACAGGGGGCTCGGGAGACCCAGTACTTC. Encoded protein: CSARDLSGQGARETQYF.

V is TRBV29-1 and J is TRBJ2-7; D perhaps matches TRBD1 (6 bases). Germline V gives CDR1 SQVTM, CDR2 ANQGSEA. V lost 7 bases to trimming and J lost 0 bases, with 10 bases between them. This CDR3 is built from 12 residues. The CDR3 DNA is TGCAGCGGGGGGCACAGCTCCTACGAGCAGTACTTC. Translation: CSGGHSSYEQYF.

This clonotype was picked up many times. The J gene is TRBJ1-5, the V gene TRBV28, with TRBD1 matching over 9 bases. V was pared by 4 bases and J by 7 bases, with 5 bases of the junction left unmatched. The germline V gene encodes CDR1 MDHEN and CDR2 SYDVKM. The CDR3 has 14 amino acids. The CDR3: CASSWGTGPQPQHF. The CDR3 nucleotides are TGTGCCAGCAGTTGGGGGACAGGGCCCCAGCCCCAGCATTTT.

This clonotype came up a few times. An end of the junction differs from the germline gene, which may be a read error. The chain combines TRBV5-6 with TRBJ2-7; TRBD2 agrees at 13 bases. The germline CDR1 and CDR2 sequences are SGHDT and YYEEEE. This CDR3 region has 15 residues. The CDR3 DNA reads TGTGCCAGCAGCTTCGGGACTAGCGGGGCTTACGGGCAGTACTTC. Residues: CASSFGTSGAYGQYF. Drawing the rest from reference TRBV5-6 and TRBJ2-7, the complete variable domain is DAGVTQSPTHLIKTRGQQVTLRCSPKSGHDTVSWYQQALGQGPQFIFQYYEEEERQRGNFPDRFSGHQFPNYSSELNVNALLLGDSALYLCASSFGTSGAYGQYFGPGTRLTVT.

This clonotype was detected many times. The J gene is TRBJ2-7, the V gene TRBV27, with a weak D call TRBD2 (7 bases). Per germline, CDR1 MNHEY and CDR2 SMNVEV (reference sequence). The CDR3 length is 17 residues. V gave up 6 bases and J gave up 2 bases, with 23 bases separating them. The CDR3 loop reads CASRRAGGGDEAYEQYF. The CDR3 DNA reads as TGTGCCAGCAGGAGGGCCGGAGGGGGGGACGAGGCCTACGAGCAGTACTTC.

The table lists this clonotype with many counts. This rearrangement joins TRBV5-5 to TRBJ1-5; no firm D call. The CDR3 spans 16 residues. Trimming removed 0 bases from V and 3 bases from J, with 13 bases in between. Germline V gene data show CDR1 as SGHKS and CDR2 as YYEKEE (reference sequence). CDR3 amino acids: CASSLVATDYNQPQHF. In nucleotides, the CDR3 is TGTGCCAGCAGCTTGGTCGCCACGGACTACAATCAGCCCCAGCATTTT.

In this sample, this clonotype turned up many times. The chain uses TRBV2 and TRBJ2-7, with TRBD2 matching over 8 bases. The V segment lost 7 bases and the J segment 5 bases; nucleotides outside the gene matches: 10. The V gene's germline CDR1 is SNHLY and CDR2 FYNNEI. The CDR3 is 14 residues long. This CDR3 reads CASTSGSPEHEQYF. The DNA of the CDR3 is TGTGCCAGCACCAGCGGGAGCCCCGAGCACGAGCAGTACTTC.

The sample holds many counts of this clonotype. DNA for the CDR3: TGTGCCAGCAGCCCAGGATCTTGGTCCCAGTACTTC. Amino acid sequence: CASSPGSWSQYF. This chain links TRBV7-2 with TRBJ2-5, with unresolved D. CDR1 is SGHTA and CDR2 is FQGNSA in the germline V gene. This CDR3 contains 12 residues. The V and J ends lost 5 bases and 9 bases respectively, with 13 bases between them.

This clonotype was detected ten times or more. This chain links TRBV30 with TRBJ2-7, with 12 bases fitting TRBD2. The CDR3 has 14 amino acids. With 5 bases clipped from V and 6 bases from J, the junction kept 8 bases outside the gene matches. Germline V gene data show CDR1 as GTSNPN and CDR2 as SVGIG (reference sequence). Written as DNA, the CDR3 is TGTGCCTGGCGGGGGACTAGCGGGCGGGGCGAGCAGTACTTC. This sequence encodes CAWRGTSGRGEQYF.

This clonotype was counted many times. The chain carries TRBV12-3 or TRBV12-4 and TRBJ2-2; 8 nucleotides line up with TRBD2. CDR3 length equals 17 residues. V lost 3 bases and J lost 7; bases outside the gene matches: 13. CDR3 nucleotides: TGTGCCAGCAGTTTCGGTCTAGCGGGCACCGGGGACGGGGAGCTGTTTTTT. Its protein is CASSFGLAGTGDGELFF.

The V and J genes are TRBV28 and TRBJ2-3; possibly TRBD1 for D (6 bases). With 4 bases removed from V and 3 bases from J, the gap between germline ends came to 8 bases. The CDR3 contains 13 residues. The germline V gene has CDR1 MDHEN and CDR2 SYDVKM. The CDR3 sequence: CASSSGTTDTQYF. The DNA for the CDR3 is TGTGCCAGCAGTTCCGGGACAACAGATACGCAGTATTTT. Together with reference TRBV28 and TRBJ2-3, the CDR3 gives the full variable domain: DVKVTQSSRYLVKRTGEKVFLECVQDMDHENMFWYRQDPGLGLRLIYFSYDVKMKEKGDIPEGYSVSREKKERFSLILESASTNQTSMYLCASSSGTTDTQYFGPGTRLTVL.

At least ten counts were recorded for this clonotype. This rearrangement joins TRBV28 to TRBJ1-3; 7 bases line up with TRBD1. The CDR3 extends over 16 amino acids. Germline V gene data show CDR1 as MDHEN and CDR2 as SYDVKM. V lost 6 bases to trimming and J lost 0 bases; unmatched junction nucleotides: 8. DNA for the CDR3: TGTGCCAGCAGCTCACCCAGGGGGAGCTCTGGAAACACCATATATTTT. This translates into CASSSPRGSSGNTIYF.

The chain has TRBV20-1 and TRBJ2-2; D gene ambiguous. V was pared by 4 bases and J by 6 bases, with 15 bases between. Per the germline V gene, CDR1 is DFQATT and CDR2 is SNEGSKA (reference sequence). The CDR3 totals 14 residues. The CDR3 DNA sequence: TGCAGTGCTAAAGAAGCTCCGGAGTCCGGGGAGCTGTTTTTT. It translates to CSAKEAPESGELFF.

The chain has TRBV30 and TRBJ2-4, with D unclear. This CDR3 is built from 13 residues. Germline loops: CDR1 GTSNPN, CDR2 SVGIG (reference sequence). V lost 0 bases and J lost 6, with 9 bases in between. Written as DNA, the CDR3 is TGTGCCTGGAGTGTAGTCTCGGGAAACATTCAGTACTTC. The encoded protein is CAWSVVSGNIQYF.

V is TRBV3-1 and J is TRBJ2-7, with 11 bases identical to TRBD1. The CDR3 is 15 amino acids. Trimming took 0 bases from V and 7 from J; bases not matched to a gene: 5. Per the germline V gene, CDR1 is LGHDT and CDR2 is YNNKEL (reference sequence). CDR3: CASSQDPDRGREQYF. The CDR3 nucleotides are TGTGCCAGCAGCCAAGATCCGGACAGGGGGCGGGAGCAGTACTTC.

This clonotype was seen repeatedly, ten times or more. The gene calls are TRBV7-8 and TRBJ2-7; tentatively, D is TRBD2 (5 bases). The CDR3 loop spans 13 amino acids. V was trimmed by 4 bases and J by 5 bases, leaving 12 bases between them. Germline CDR1 reads SGHVS; CDR2 reads FQNEAQ. This chain's CDR3 is CASSYREGNEQYF. The CDR3 nucleotides are TGTGCCAGCAGCTACCGTGAGGGTAACGAGCAGTACTTC.

This clonotype came up many times. The DNA for the CDR3 is TGTGCCAGCAGTTCCCCCTTCCGACAGGTCGGCGGGGAGACCCAGTACTTC. Encoded protein: CASSSPFRQVGGETQYF. V and J are TRBV28 and TRBJ2-5; D possibly corresponds to TRBD1 (6 bases). Germline loops: CDR1 MDHEN, CDR2 SYDVKM. CDR3 length: 17 amino acids. V gave up 4 bases and J gave up 5 bases, with 23 bases separating them.

This clonotype was picked up a small number of times. The chain links TRBV9 to TRBJ1-1; D remains unclear. Trimming pared 0 bases from V and 1 base from J, leaving 10 bases between. Germline-derived CDR1 and CDR2 are SGDLS and YYNGEE. The CDR3 spans 15 residues. The CDR3 protein is CASSVVGMGNTEAFF. The CDR3 nucleotides are TGTGCCAGCAGCGTAGTGGGAATGGGGAACACTGAAGCTTTCTTT.

The chain has TRBV29-1 and TRBJ2-6, with a weak D call TRBD1 (5 bases). This CDR3 spans 15 amino acids. Germline V gene data show CDR1 as SQVTM and CDR2 as ANQGSEA. V was pared by 3 bases and J by 0 bases, with 9 bases between. The CDR3 here is CSVEGPASGANVLTF. CDR3 nucleotide sequence: TGCAGCGTTGAGGGGCCAGCCTCTGGGGCCAACGTCCTGACTTTC.

The chain is built from TRBV7-8 and TRBJ2-7; 7 bases align to TRBD1. The V and J ends lost 5 bases and 3 bases, in that order; junction bases with no gene match: 10. Germline V lookup: CDR1 SGHVS, CDR2 FQNEAQ. The CDR3 contains 15 residues. CDR3 loop: CASSLPGQAIYEQYF. DNA for the CDR3: TGTGCCAGCAGCCTCCCAGGACAGGCGATCTACGAGCAGTACTTC.

V gene TRBV20-1 combines with J gene TRBJ2-1, with 12 bases aligning to TRBD1. Germline loops: CDR1 DFQATT, CDR2 SNEGSKA (reference sequence). V shed 6 bases and J 16 bases; nucleotides not matched to a gene: 22. This CDR3 spans 16 amino acids. CDR3 sequence reads: CSAAAPGDRGRKGGFF. CDR3 in DNA: TGCAGTGCAGCGGCCCCCGGGGACAGGGGGCGTAAGGGGGGATTCTTC.

This clonotype came up many times. V and J are TRBV10-3 and TRBJ1-2; D perhaps matches TRBD1 (5 bases). CDR3 length equals 12 residues. V was pared by 4 bases and J by 7 bases, with 10 bases between. Germline values: CDR1 ENHRY, CDR2 SYGVKD. In DNA, the CDR3 is TGTGCCATCAGTGCTGACAGACGTGGCTACACCTTC. The encoded protein is CAISADRRGYTF.

The chain joins TRBV7-9 to TRBJ1-3, with 8 bases lining up with TRBD1. The CDR3 contains 15 residues. Per the germline V gene, CDR1 is SEHNR and CDR2 is FQNEAQ (reference sequence). The J segment lost 4 bases and the V segment lost 6 bases, leaving 8 bases of the junction unmatched. CDR3 DNA sequence: TGTGCCAGCAGGTATCAGGGGGCGCGAGGAAACACCATATATTTT. It is translated as CASRYQGARGNTIYF.

Many counts were recorded for this clonotype. This rearrangement joins TRBV10-3 to TRBJ2-3; 15 bases agree with TRBD2. Per germline, CDR1 ENHRY and CDR2 SYGVKD. Unmatched junction bases numbered 4, after V lost 6 bases and J lost 6 bases. The CDR3 covers 15 residues. The CDR3 region is CAIRGTSGRRDTQYF. In nucleotides, the CDR3 is TGTGCCATCAGAGGGACTAGCGGGAGGAGGGATACGCAGTATTTT.

The V call is TRBV19, the J call TRBJ2-7; TRBD1 matches at 7 bases. The CDR3 length is 14 residues. Per germline, CDR1 LNHDA and CDR2 SQIVND (reference sequence). The V gene end was trimmed by 9 bases and the J gene end by 2 bases; junction bases not matched to a gene: 10. As DNA, the CDR3 is TGTGCCAGCCCCAGGGGGTTTAACCCCTACGAGCAGTACTTC. As protein: CASPRGFNPYEQYF.